The 31 T cell receptor beta chains listed next were all sequenced from one sample in a study of T cell responses to AZD1222 COVID-19 vaccine. Sequenced by immunoSEQ multiplex PCR; TCRdb stores in-frame clones only, minus some. The repertoire holds roughly 160,000 clones, with around nine tenths as singletons. The sequences come from peripheral blood, collected on day 0 of AZD1222 vaccination. The source of these receptors is an adult in good health.

The rearrangement joins TRBV7-9 to TRBJ2-2; a possible D gene is TRBD1 (6 bases). Per germline, CDR1 SEHNR and CDR2 FQNEAQ (reference sequence). Trimming stripped 2 bases from V and 4 bases from J, with 8 bases between. The CDR3 has 14 residues. The DNA for the CDR3 is TGTGCCAGCAGCTTAACAGGGCTCACCGGGGAGCTGTTTTTT. Residues: CASSLTGLTGELFF.

The chain is built from TRBV10-1 and TRBJ2-3; the D is unclear. The CDR3 is 15 residues long. Trimming stripped 4 bases from V and 4 bases from J, with 15 bases between. The germline V gene has CDR1 WNHNN and CDR2 SYGVQD (reference sequence). DNA for the CDR3: TGCGCCAGCAGTGCTGGCCATCCCAGGTCAGATACGCAGTATTTT. Protein sequence: CASSAGHPRSDTQYF.

The chain joins TRBV29-1 to TRBJ1-1; D might be TRBD1 (5 bases). Trimming cost V 7 bases and J 0 bases, with 12 bases left between them. Germline V CDR1 and CDR2: SQVTM, ANQGSEA. The CDR3 length is 13 residues. The CDR3 is CSAFLRVNTEAFF. As DNA, the CDR3 is TGCAGCGCTTTCCTCAGGGTGAACACTGAAGCTTTCTTT.

The chain joins TRBV6-2 or TRBV6-3 to TRBJ2-1, with 9 bases lining up with TRBD1. The J segment lost 12 bases and the V segment lost 2 bases, leaving 8 bases of the junction unmatched. CDR3 length: 14 residues. CDR1 is MNHEY, CDR2 SVGEGT, per germline. CDR3 in amino acids: CASSYAGQGLWQFF. As DNA, the CDR3 is TGTGCCAGCAGTTACGCAGGACAGGGGTTGTGGCAGTTCTTC.

This clone has a single count. The gene calls are TRBV28 and TRBJ1-1; possible D gene TRBD1, 5 bases. Germline lookup yields CDR1 MDHEN and CDR2 SYDVKM. V lost 6 bases to trimming and J lost 4 bases, with 9 bases between them. The CDR3 extends over 12 amino acids. Here the CDR3 reads CASRWGGTEAFF. The CDR3 coding sequence is TGTGCCAGCAGATGGGGGGGCACTGAAGCTTTCTTT.

The chain uses TRBV15 and TRBJ1-5, with a tentative D call TRBD1 (5 bases). The CDR3 has 14 residues. Per the germline V gene, CDR1 is LNHNV and CDR2 is YYDKDF (reference sequence). V was shortened by 3 bases and J by 4 bases, with 10 bases between the two germline ends. The CDR3 loop reads CATSRGRGNQPQHF. The CDR3 DNA reads TGTGCCACCAGCAGGGGGCGAGGAAATCAGCCCCAGCATTTT.

The V call is TRBV7-9, the J call TRBJ1-2; 7 nucleotides line up with TRBD1. The CDR3 covers 13 residues. J lost 7 bases, V lost 1 base, and 3 bases had no gene match. The germline V gene has CDR1 SEHNR and CDR2 FQNEAQ (reference sequence). The CDR3 spells CASSLVGGRGYTF. CDR3 DNA sequence: TGTGCCAGCAGCTTAGTAGGGGGCCGTGGCTACACCTTC. The full variable domain, in which reference TRBV7-9 and TRBJ1-2 provide the parts outside the CDR3, is DTGVSQNPRHKITKRGQNVTFRCDPISEHNRLYWYRQTLGQGPEFLTYFQNEAQLEKSRLLSDRFSAERPKGSFSTLEIQRTEQGDSAMYLCASSLVGGRGYTFGSGTRLTVV.

J is TRBJ2-1 and V is TRBV4-3, with D perhaps assigned TRBD1 or TRBD2 (5 bases each). The CDR3 length is 17 residues. The V and J ends lost 0 bases and 7 bases respectively, with 19 bases between them. Germline CDR1 reads LGHNA; CDR2 reads YSLEER. CDR3 nucleotides: TGCGCCAGCAGCCAAGATATGGGACGCCGGGCGGCAAATGAGCAGTTCTTC. Amino acids: CASSQDMGRRAANEQFF.

V gene TRBV5-8 combines with J gene TRBJ2-7; D is uncertain. The CDR3 has 13 residues. The V end was cut by 5 bases, the J end by 2 bases, with 11 bases between. Germline V gene lookup returns CDR1 SGHTS and CDR2 YDEGEE. The CDR3 bases are TGTGCCAGCAGGAGAATTCCACCCTACGAGCAGTACTTC. Translated, it gives CASRRIPPYEQYF. The full variable domain, completed using reference TRBV5-8 and TRBJ2-7, is EAGVTQSPTHLIKTRGQQATLRCSPISGHTSVYWYQQALGLGLQFLLWYDEGEERNRGNFPPRFSGRQFPNYSSELNVNALELEDSALYLCASRRIPPYEQYFGPGTRLTVT.

J is TRBJ2-1 and V is TRBV10-2; D uncertain. Trimming left V 2 bases short and J 12 bases short, with 14 bases between. The CDR3 covers 13 residues. The germline gives CDR1 WSHSY, CDR2 SAAADI. Written as DNA, the CDR3 is TGCGCCAGCAGTGAGATTAGGGCCCTCCGGCAGTTCTTC. Amino acid sequence: CASSEIRALRQFF.

The rearrangement uses TRBV6-5 and TRBJ1-5; tentatively, D is TRBD1 (6 bases). Per the germline V gene, CDR1 is MNHEY and CDR2 is SVGAGI. The CDR3 runs 12 residues. V was clipped by 8 bases and J by 6 bases, with 11 bases between them. In DNA, the CDR3 is TGTGCCAGCGGGAACAGGGCTCAGCCCCAGCATTTT. This gives the protein CASGNRAQPQHF.

This sequence joins TRBV27 and TRBJ2-7; D ambiguous. The CDR3 covers 15 residues. Deletions cut 2 bases from V and 9 bases from J, with 20 bases between. CDR1 is MNHEY, CDR2 SMNVEV, per germline (reference sequence). The CDR3 sequence: CASSLTPAVLARQYF. CDR3 sequence (DNA): TGTGCCAGCAGTTTAACCCCCGCCGTCTTAGCCCGGCAGTACTTC.

The rearrangement uses TRBV5-4 and TRBJ1-1, with 7 bases that match TRBD1. Trimming removed 4 bases from V and 6 bases from J; junction bases left unmatched: 9. Germline CDR1 and CDR2: SGHNT and YYREEE (reference sequence). This CDR3 has 14 amino acids. For the CDR3, the DNA is TGTGCCAGCAGCCGGGACAGAGAAAAGTCTGAAGCTTTCTTT. It specifies CASSRDREKSEAFF. Filled out from reference TRBV5-4 and TRBJ1-1, the complete variable domain reads ETGVTQSPTHLIKTRGQQVTLRCSSQSGHNTVSWYQQALGQGPQFIFQYYREEENGRGNFPPRFSGLQFPNYSSELNVNALELDDSALYLCASSRDREKSEAFFGQGTRLTVV.

This clone was seen a single time. Distinct nucleotide sequences in the sample also encode this CDR3. The chain has TRBV9 and TRBJ1-1; possibly TRBD1 for D (5 bases). V was clipped by 2 bases and J by 1 base, with 9 bases between them. Germline assignment: CDR1 SGDLS and CDR2 YYNGEE. This CDR3 is built from 14 residues. The CDR3 region has the DNA TGTGCCAGCAGCGTGGGACCAACGAACACTGAAGCTTTCTTT. Translating it yields CASSVGPTNTEAFF.

The chain couples TRBV12-5 to TRBJ1-3; D uncertain. In germline, CDR1 is LGHNT, CDR2 FRNRAP. Trimming removed 3 bases at V and 15 bases at J, with 12 bases between. The CDR3 is 11 amino acids. The CDR3 region is CASGFGQKQYF. The CDR3 DNA sequence: TGTGCTAGTGGTTTCGGCCAAAAGCAATATTTT.

The chain recombines TRBV7-2 with TRBJ2-1, with TRBD1 as a possible D gene (6 bases). Trimming took 4 bases from V and 9 from J, leaving 13 bases between them. There are 13 residues in the CDR3. Germline V CDR1 and CDR2: SGHTA, FQGNSA. The CDR3 protein is CASSSLPRGEQFF. CDR3 DNA: TGTGCCAGCAGCTCGCTCCCCAGGGGTGAGCAGTTCTTC.

The rearrangement links TRBV6-6 to TRBJ1-5, with no clear D. CDR1 and CDR2 (germline): MNHNY, SVGAGI (reference sequence). This CDR3 has 13 amino acids. The ends were cut back, 4 bases at V and 6 bases at J, with 10 bases in the middle. CDR3: CASSSGAAQPQHF. As DNA, the CDR3 is TGTGCCAGCAGTTCCGGAGCAGCTCAGCCCCAGCATTTT.

The chain employs TRBV7-8 and TRBJ2-2; D gene ambiguous. Deletions cut 1 base from V and 5 bases from J, with 5 bases between. Germline values: CDR1 SGHVS, CDR2 FQNEAQ. The CDR3 runs 13 residues. The CDR3 DNA follows: TGTGCCAGCAGCTTAGGAGGAACCGGGGAGCTGTTTTTT. Protein product: CASSLGGTGELFF.

This chain links TRBV6-1 with TRBJ2-7; D is undetermined. The CDR3 length is 15 residues. Germline assignment: CDR1 MNHNS and CDR2 SASEGT. Trimming removed 2 bases at V and 2 bases at J, with 13 bases between. The CDR3 DNA reads TGTGCCAGCAGTGAACAAGGGTGGGTCCCCTACGAGCAGTACTTC. Protein product: CASSEQGWVPYEQYF.

This clone was counted between two and nine times. The CDR3 here is CAWSVLRGFGGELFF. CDR3 in DNA: TGTGCCTGGAGTGTACTCAGGGGCTTTGGCGGGGAGCTGTTTTTT. V and J are TRBV30 and TRBJ2-2, with D possibly matching TRBD1 (6 bases). Germline assignment: CDR1 GTSNPN and CDR2 SVGIG (reference sequence). V dropped 0 bases and J dropped 7 bases, with 15 bases sitting between them. This CDR3 has 15 residues.

This sequence joins TRBV9 and TRBJ1-3, with D perhaps TRBD1 (6 bases). The CDR3 extends over 15 amino acids. V shed 3 bases and J shed 2 bases, with 12 bases lying between them. Germline V gives CDR1 SGDLS, CDR2 YYNGEE. The CDR3 sequence: CASSASGTPGNTIYF. The CDR3 DNA reads as TGTGCCAGCAGCGCTTCCGGGACACCTGGAAACACCATATATTTT.

This clone has a single count. The chain recombines TRBV30 with TRBJ1-1; D might be TRBD1 (5 bases). Germline values: CDR1 GTSNPN, CDR2 SVGIG (reference sequence). This CDR3 has 14 amino acids. V shed 3 bases and J shed 0 bases, with 11 bases lying between them. CDR3 DNA sequence: TGTGCCTGGAGGGGACCCGTCGTGAACACTGAAGCTTTCTTT. Translating gives CAWRGPVVNTEAFF.

This chain uses TRBV27 with TRBJ1-2; 9 bases fit TRBD1. Germline CDR1 and CDR2: MNHEY and SMNVEV (reference sequence). The ends lost 7 bases at V and 1 base at J; junction bases unmatched: 10. The CDR3 is made up of 16 amino acids. As DNA, the CDR3 is TGTGCCAGCACCGAGACCGGGACAGGGATTAACTATGGCTACACCTTC. It specifies CASTETGTGINYGYTF.

The chain recombines TRBV19 with TRBJ1-5; D not resolved. Between the trimmed V and J ends, which lost 4 bases and 5 bases, there was a span of 15 bases. The CDR3 sequence is 15 residues long. Germline loops: CDR1 LNHDA, CDR2 SQIVND (reference sequence). CDR3 in amino acids: CASSTSSAGYQPQHF. The CDR3 bases are TGTGCCAGTAGTACTTCCTCAGCCGGGTATCAGCCCCAGCATTTT.

The chain joins TRBV13 to TRBJ1-2, with TRBD1 matching 9 bases. CDR3 length: 15 amino acids. Germline values: CDR1 PRHDT, CDR2 FYEKMQ (reference sequence). The V gene end was trimmed by 4 bases and the J gene end by 3 bases; junction bases not matched to a gene: 6. DNA for the CDR3: TGTGCCAGCAGCTCAGGGGGACAGGGAGACTATGGCTACACCTTC. This gives the protein CASSSGGQGDYGYTF.

Written as DNA, the CDR3 is TGTGCCAGCAGCCCTGGACTAGCGGGAGAATGGCAGTTCTTC. It encodes CASSPGLAGEWQFF. The chain couples TRBV7-2 to TRBJ2-1, with 13 bases that match TRBD2. The length of the CDR3 is 14 residues. The germline V gene has CDR1 SGHTA and CDR2 FQGNSA. V was pared by 5 bases and J by 12 bases, with 7 bases of the junction left unmatched.

This clone has just a few counts. This chain joins TRBV11-2 and TRBJ2-7, with D perhaps given as TRBD1 or TRBD2 (5 bases each). The CDR3 consists of 16 residues. Trimming removed 1 base from V and 2 bases from J, with 15 bases in between. Per the germline V gene, CDR1 is SGHAT and CDR2 is FQNNGV. In DNA form, the CDR3 reads TGTGCCAGCAGCTTAGGTGCTCCGGGACCCACCTACGAGCAGTACTTC. It is translated as CASSLGAPGPTYEQYF.

This chain links TRBV24-1 with TRBJ2-7; 7 bases fit TRBD1. This CDR3 has 14 amino acids. Germline-derived CDR1 and CDR2 are KGHDR and SFDVKD. V was clipped by 0 bases and J by 8 bases; unmatched bases: 6. CDR3 nucleotide sequence: TGTGCCACCAGTGATTTGCAAGGGGGCCCACAGCAGTACTTC. It is translated as CATSDLQGGPQQYF.

This sequence joins TRBV27 and TRBJ2-1, with 8 bases that match TRBD2. Germline assignment: CDR1 MNHEY and CDR2 SMNVEV (reference sequence). V lost 1 base, J lost 2 bases, and 4 bases stayed unmatched. There are 16 residues in the CDR3. CDR3 loop: CASSLLAGGAYNEQFF. DNA for the CDR3: TGTGCCAGCAGTTTATTGGCCGGGGGGGCCTACAATGAGCAGTTCTTC.

This clone has just one count. The rearrangement joins TRBV28 to TRBJ1-1, with D perhaps TRBD1 (5 bases). Trimming took 7 bases from V and 11 from J, leaving 11 bases between them. Germline-derived CDR1 and CDR2 are MDHEN and SYDVKM. The CDR3 runs to 10 residues. CDR3 sequence: CASNVKGAFF. The CDR3 DNA follows: TGTGCCAGCAATGTGAAGGGGGCTTTCTTT.

The chain is built from TRBV7-9 and TRBJ2-5; TRBD1 agrees at 7 bases. Germline lookup yields CDR1 SEHNR and CDR2 FQNEAQ (reference sequence). The CDR3 is 14 amino acids. Trimming at V came to 1 base and at J to 6 bases, leaving 5 bases not matched to a gene. CDR3 region: CASSLGYRGQTQYF. CDR3 coding DNA: TGTGCCAGCAGCTTAGGGTACAGGGGCCAGACCCAGTACTTC.